Following are 16 T cell receptor beta chains from one sample sequenced in a study of blood T cell repertoires in COVID-19. Sequencing used immunoSEQ multiplex PCR; TCRdb keeps in-frame clones, though not all of them. The sample carries about 190,000 clones, around 80% recorded once. The sequenced material came from peripheral blood. Receptors originate from a woman older than 75 with COVID-19, enrolled during active disease.

This rearrangement joins TRBV19 to TRBJ2-7, with 8 positions matching TRBD2. The CDR3 totals 14 residues. J was trimmed by 3 bases and V by 5 bases; bases with no gene match: 6. Germline CDR1 reads LNHDA; CDR2 reads SQIVND (reference sequence). The CDR3 protein is CASSLTSELYEQYF. The DNA of the CDR3 is TGTGCCAGTAGTCTGACTAGCGAACTCTACGAGCAGTACTTC.

The chain recombines TRBV7-2 with TRBJ1-1; 8 nucleotides agree with TRBD1. The J segment lost 5 bases and the V segment lost 5 bases, leaving 10 bases of the junction unmatched. The CDR3 is 15 residues long. Germline V gene data show CDR1 as SGHTA and CDR2 as FQGNSA. CDR3 residues: CASSIQTGVRTEAFF. DNA of the CDR3: TGTGCCAGCAGCATACAGACAGGGGTGCGTACTGAAGCTTTCTTT.

The chain joins TRBV27 to TRBJ2-3; TRBD2 aligns across 14 bases. From germline, CDR1 is MNHEY and CDR2 SMNVEV (reference sequence). With 6 bases clipped from V and 6 bases from J, the junction kept 14 bases outside the gene matches. There are 18 residues in the CDR3. Here the CDR3 DNA reads TGTGCCAGCAGCCTACCCCGCGGGACTAGCGGGGGCCGGGATACGCAGTATTTT. Its translation: CASSLPRGTSGGRDTQYF.

This CDR3 reads CASSQGAGGYTF. The DNA for the CDR3 is TGTGCCAGCAGTCAGGGGGCAGGAGGCTACACCTTC. V is TRBV12-3 or TRBV12-4 and J is TRBJ1-2, with TRBD1 matching over 8 bases. This CDR3 contains 12 residues. V shed 5 bases, J shed 8 bases, and the junction held 4 bases outside the gene matches.

The chain is built from TRBV19 and TRBJ2-7; 8 bases line up with TRBD1. Germline V gene data show CDR1 as LNHDA and CDR2 as SQIVND (reference sequence). V lost 5 bases and J lost 5; bases outside the gene matches: 11. This CDR3 has 15 amino acids. The CDR3 DNA follows: TGTGCCAGTAGTCCACTCGGACAGGGTTTAGACGAGCAGTACTTC. This gives the protein CASSPLGQGLDEQYF.

The chain joins TRBV5-1 to TRBJ2-3; 7 bases align to TRBD1. Trimming removed 2 bases from V and 3 bases from J; junction bases left unmatched: 6. Germline-derived CDR1 and CDR2 are SGHRS and YFSETQ. The CDR3 loop spans 15 amino acids. The CDR3 sequence is CASSLGTVDTDTQYF. In nucleotides, the CDR3 is TGCGCCAGCAGCTTAGGGACAGTCGATACAGATACGCAGTATTTT.

The V and J genes are TRBV5-4 and TRBJ2-1; 9 positions agree with TRBD1. There are 14 residues in the CDR3. Trimming at V came to 4 bases and at J to 6 bases, leaving 5 bases not matched to a gene. Per germline, CDR1 SGHNT and CDR2 YYREEE (reference sequence). The CDR3 DNA sequence: TGTGCCAGCAGCGTCTTACAGGGGGCCAATGAGCAGTTCTTC. It translates to CASSVLQGANEQFF.

The chain uses TRBV12-2 and TRBJ2-6; the table's TRBD1 call for D was not verified on the DNA. TRBV12-2 is an annotated pseudogene. The CDR3 is 20 residues long. The CDR3 bases are TGTGCAAGTCGCTTAGAATCCGGGACAGAAATCACCCCTGGGGCCAACGTCCTGACTTTC. It is translated as CASRLESGTEITPGANVLTF.

J is TRBJ2-1 and V is TRBV5-8; perhaps TRBD2 as D (6 bases). Per germline, CDR1 SGHTS and CDR2 YDEGEE. This CDR3 is 13 amino acids long. Trimming took 0 bases from V and 10 from J, leaving 11 bases between them. The CDR3 reads CASSLGIGGEQFF. The CDR3 region has the DNA TGTGCCAGCAGCTTGGGAATTGGGGGGGAGCAGTTCTTC.

The chain carries TRBV11-2 and TRBJ2-1, with a possible D match to TRBD2 (6 bases). CDR1 is SGHAT and CDR2 is FQNNGV in the germline V gene. This CDR3 region has 18 residues. The V gene lost 5 bases and the J gene lost 0 bases, with 20 bases spanning the gap. The CDR3 DNA follows: TGTGCCAGCAGCGAGTCCGCGGGGAGCTTTGCCTCCTACAATGAGCAGTTCTTC. This gives the protein CASSESAGSFASYNEQFF.

In its sample, this clone was seen once. The J gene is TRBJ1-2, the V gene TRBV21-1. TRBV21-1 is tagged as a pseudogene. CDR3 size: 15 residues. This CDR3 is CASSSLVYTHYGYTF. Here the CDR3 DNA reads TGTGCCAGCAGCTCCCTAGTGTACACTCACTATGGCTACACCTTC.

The genes are TRBV5-1 and TRBJ2-3, with D perhaps TRBD2 (6 bases). V gave up 4 bases and J gave up 4 bases, with 13 bases separating them. This CDR3 contains 14 residues. Germline CDR1 SGHRS, CDR2 YFSETQ. CDR3 sequence (DNA): TGCGCCAGCAGCCGGGACGGGGGTCCAGATACGCAGTATTTT. Protein product: CASSRDGGPDTQYF.

The gene calls are TRBV7-3 and TRBJ1-1, with D possibly being TRBD1 (6 bases). The germline CDR1 and CDR2 sequences are SGHTA and FQGTGA. V lost 1 base and J lost 1, with 10 bases in between. This CDR3 has 15 amino acids. The chain's CDR3 is CASSLMARGNTEAFF. The CDR3 coding sequence is TGTGCCAGCAGCTTAATGGCCAGGGGGAACACTGAAGCTTTCTTT.

V and J are TRBV18 and TRBJ2-2; possible D gene TRBD1, 6 bases. Germline CDR1 and CDR2: KGHSH and LQKENI. The CDR3 has 16 amino acids. The V and J ends lost 4 bases and 1 base respectively, with 13 bases between them. CDR3 loop: CASSRYRDKNTGELFF. The CDR3 DNA sequence: TGTGCCAGCTCACGCTACCGGGACAAGAACACCGGGGAGCTGTTTTTT.

The J gene is TRBJ2-7, the V gene TRBV28, with 11 bases that match TRBD2. The ends lost 10 bases at V and 3 bases at J; junction bases unmatched: 8. The CDR3 runs 14 residues. The germline CDR1 and CDR2 sequences are MDHEN and SYDVKM. The CDR3 protein is CAISLAGENYEQYF. The DNA of the CDR3 is TGTGCCATCTCACTAGCGGGGGAGAACTACGAGCAGTACTTC.

The chain combines TRBV28 with TRBJ2-1, with 10 bases identical to TRBD2. The germline V gene encodes CDR1 MDHEN and CDR2 SYDVKM. J lost 0 bases, V lost 5 bases, and 4 bases had no gene match. The CDR3 runs to 16 residues. The CDR3 DNA reads as TGTGCCAGCAGTCCACTAGCGGGGTTCTCCTACAATGAGCAGTTCTTC. Residues: CASSPLAGFSYNEQFF.